In its sample, the clone carrying this T cell receptor (beta chain) was seen many times. The data stem from a study of T cells in Graves' hyperthyroidism and ophthalmopathy. From RNA transcripts, TCR beta CDR3 regions were amplified. RT-PCR in the first round (using the HTBI primer set) targeted the TCR CDR3. One entry per CDR3 protein results from TCRdb running MiXCR on the multiplex PCR reads. The table lists nearly 600,000 distinct CDR3 sequences, around 13% of them singletons, with almost 6% in the top ten. CDR3 length: 13 residues. Germline-derived CDR1 and CDR2 are KGHDR and SFDVKD. V lost 6 bases and J lost 6, with 10 bases in between.

The TCR was taken from a woman younger than 45 with Graves' hyperthyroidism that later progressed to Graves' ophthalmopathy. The sample comprised blood. The rearrangement joins TRBV24-1 to TRBJ2-2; no firm D call. In DNA, the CDR3 is TGTGCCACCAGTCAGGTCTTTGCCGGGGAGCTGTTTTTT. It encodes CATSQVFAGELFF.